These 4 T cell receptor beta chains came from one sample sequenced in a study of graft-versus-host responses after intestinal transplantation. The table came from immunoSEQ multiplex PCR; TCRdb's copy has only in-frame clones and leaves some out. The sample lists around 96,000 clones, approximately 90% occurring once. No antigens are known for them. Sequences were derived from unstimulated CD4+ T cells sorted from spleen or lymph node cells, sampled before intestinal transplant. These receptors were obtained from a human donor who received an intestinal transplant.

The genes are TRBV19 and TRBJ1-4; D is unclear. V was trimmed by 3 bases and J by 0 bases, leaving 8 bases between them. The CDR3 sequence is 15 residues long. Germline V gene lookup returns CDR1 LNHDA and CDR2 SQIVND (reference sequence). CDR3 nucleotide sequence: TGTGCCAGTAGTATCGGGAATCCAACTAATGAAAAACTGTTTTTT. It translates to CASSIGNPTNEKLFF.

The chain has TRBV19 and TRBJ2-1; 11 bases are shared with TRBD1. The CDR3 covers 16 residues. CDR1 is LNHDA, CDR2 SQIVND, per germline (reference sequence). V lost 3 bases and J lost 8; bases outside the gene matches: 9. CDR3 protein: CASSIRWDRGFDEQFF. The CDR3 nucleotides read TGTGCCAGTAGTATCAGATGGGACAGGGGGTTCGATGAGCAGTTCTTC.

This clone was observed a few times. The chain carries TRBV6-5 and TRBJ2-7; tentative D call: TRBD2 (5 bases). The CDR3 is 12 residues long. V lost 2 bases and J lost 13, with 15 bases in between. The germline V gene encodes CDR1 MNHEY and CDR2 SVGAGI. The CDR3 protein is CASSYGPSRLYF. Here the CDR3 DNA reads TGTGCCAGCAGTTACGGCCCTAGCCGCCTATACTTC.

In this sample, this clone turned up once. This rearrangement joins TRBV28 to TRBJ2-3; 11 bases are shared with TRBD2. Germline V gives CDR1 MDHEN, CDR2 SYDVKM. With 5 bases clipped from V and 0 bases from J, the junction kept 1 base outside the gene matches. The length of the CDR3 is 15 residues. The CDR3 reads CASSRTSGSTDTQYF. DNA of the CDR3: TGTGCCAGCAGTCGGACTAGCGGGAGCACAGATACGCAGTATTTT.